The 2 T cell receptor beta chains given below trace back to one sample, sequenced in a study of shared clonotypes between healthy human individuals. TCRdb keeps only in-frame clones here, not all; method: immunoSEQ multiplex PCR. The sample consists of more than 1.2 million clones, approximately 98.5% of them appearing once. Specimen: naive CD4+ T cells sorted from blood. Sample subset: CD45RA+ positively selected. The receptors were sampled from a man aged 25 to 45 in good health.

The CDR3 region has the DNA TGTGCCAGCAGCGAGCAGGGGAGGATCACCGGGGAGCTGTTTTTT. It codes for CASSEQGRITGELFF. The chain combines TRBV7-2 with TRBJ2-2; D tentatively fits TRBD1 or TRBD2 (6 bases each). Germline loops: CDR1 SGHTA, CDR2 FQGNSA. The germline V and J ends were trimmed by 5 bases and 4 bases, with 14 bases remaining between them. The CDR3 is made up of 15 amino acids.

The rearrangement joins TRBV27 to TRBJ2-5, with D unresolved. The V gene lost 5 bases and the J gene lost 3 bases, with 10 bases spanning the gap. CDR1 and CDR2 from the germline V gene are MNHEY and SMNVEV (reference sequence). The CDR3 has 13 residues. CDR3 DNA: TGTGCCAGCAGTCCTTTGGGGAAAGAGACCCAGTACTTC. Amino acids: CASSPLGKETQYF.